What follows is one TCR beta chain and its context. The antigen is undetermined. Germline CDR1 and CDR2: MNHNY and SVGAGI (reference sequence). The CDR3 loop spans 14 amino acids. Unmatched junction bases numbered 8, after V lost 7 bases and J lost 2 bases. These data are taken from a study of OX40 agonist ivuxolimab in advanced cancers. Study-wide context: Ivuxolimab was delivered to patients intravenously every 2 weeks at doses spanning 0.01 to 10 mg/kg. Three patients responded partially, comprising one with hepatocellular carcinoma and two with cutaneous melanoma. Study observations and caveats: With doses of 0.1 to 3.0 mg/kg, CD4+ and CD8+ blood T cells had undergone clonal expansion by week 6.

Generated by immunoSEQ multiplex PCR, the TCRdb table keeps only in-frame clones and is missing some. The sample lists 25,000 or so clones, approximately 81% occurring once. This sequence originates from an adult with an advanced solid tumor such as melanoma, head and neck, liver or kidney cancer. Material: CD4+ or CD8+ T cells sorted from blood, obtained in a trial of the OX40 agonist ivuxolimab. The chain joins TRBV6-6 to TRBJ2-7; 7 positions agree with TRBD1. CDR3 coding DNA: TGTGCCAGCACCCAGGGGACAGTAGCCTACGAGCAGTACTTC. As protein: CASTQGTVAYEQYF.